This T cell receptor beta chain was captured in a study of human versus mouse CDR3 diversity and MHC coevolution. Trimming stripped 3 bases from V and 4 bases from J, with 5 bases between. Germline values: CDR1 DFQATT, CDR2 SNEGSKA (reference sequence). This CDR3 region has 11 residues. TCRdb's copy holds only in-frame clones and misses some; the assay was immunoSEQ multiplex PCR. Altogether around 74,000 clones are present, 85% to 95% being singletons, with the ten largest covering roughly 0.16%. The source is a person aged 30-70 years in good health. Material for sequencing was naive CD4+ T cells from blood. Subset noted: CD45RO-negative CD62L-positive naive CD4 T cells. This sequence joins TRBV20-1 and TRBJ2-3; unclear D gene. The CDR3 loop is CSASSADTQYF. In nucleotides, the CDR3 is TGCAGTGCTAGCTCTGCAGATACGCAGTATTTT.